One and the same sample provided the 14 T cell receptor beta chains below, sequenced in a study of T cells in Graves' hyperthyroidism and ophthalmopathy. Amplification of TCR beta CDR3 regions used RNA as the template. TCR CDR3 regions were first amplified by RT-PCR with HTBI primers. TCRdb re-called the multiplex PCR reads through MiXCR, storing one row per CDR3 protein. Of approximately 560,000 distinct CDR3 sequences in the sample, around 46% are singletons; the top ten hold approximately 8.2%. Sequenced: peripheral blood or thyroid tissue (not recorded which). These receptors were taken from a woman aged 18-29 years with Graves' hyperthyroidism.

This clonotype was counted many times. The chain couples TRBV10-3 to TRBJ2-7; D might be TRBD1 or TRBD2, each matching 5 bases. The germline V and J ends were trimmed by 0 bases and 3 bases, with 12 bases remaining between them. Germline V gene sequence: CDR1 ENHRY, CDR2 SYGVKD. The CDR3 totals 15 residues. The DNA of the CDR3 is TGTGCCATCAGTGAGTCTGGGGGAAAAAGCTACGAGCAGTACTTC. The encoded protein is CAISESGGKSYEQYF.

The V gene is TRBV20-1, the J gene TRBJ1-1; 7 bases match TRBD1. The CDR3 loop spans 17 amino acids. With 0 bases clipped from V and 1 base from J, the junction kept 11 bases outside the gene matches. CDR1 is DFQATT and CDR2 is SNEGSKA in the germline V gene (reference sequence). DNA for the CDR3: TGCAGTGCTAGAGATTCAGGGGGGCGGTTCGGGAACACTGAAGCTTTCTTT. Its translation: CSARDSGGRFGNTEAFF.

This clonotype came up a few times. CDR3 nucleotides: TGTGCCAGCAGCTTGGAGCCCGACCTAGGCTACACCTTC. Protein: CASSLEPDLGYTF. The J gene is TRBJ1-2, the V gene TRBV7-3; D is ambiguous. The CDR3 length is 13 residues. The V and J ends lost 3 bases and 8 bases respectively, with 13 bases between them. Germline CDR1 reads SGHTA; CDR2 reads FQGTGA.

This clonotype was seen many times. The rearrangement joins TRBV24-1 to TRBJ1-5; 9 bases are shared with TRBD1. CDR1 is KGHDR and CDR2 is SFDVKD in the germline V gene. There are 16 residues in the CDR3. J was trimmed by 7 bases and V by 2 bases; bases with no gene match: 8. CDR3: CATSDSRDRALQPQHF. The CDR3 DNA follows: TGTGCCACCAGTGATTCCCGGGACAGGGCTCTCCAGCCCCAGCATTTT.

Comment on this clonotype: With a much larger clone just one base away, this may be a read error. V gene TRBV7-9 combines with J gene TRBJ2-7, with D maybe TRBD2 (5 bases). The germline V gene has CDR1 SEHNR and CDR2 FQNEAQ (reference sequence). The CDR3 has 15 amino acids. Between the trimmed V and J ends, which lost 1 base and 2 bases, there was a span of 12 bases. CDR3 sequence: CASSLGGAFPYEQYF. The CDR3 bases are TGTGCCAGCAGCTTAGGGGGAGCCTTTCCCTACGAGCAGTACTTC.

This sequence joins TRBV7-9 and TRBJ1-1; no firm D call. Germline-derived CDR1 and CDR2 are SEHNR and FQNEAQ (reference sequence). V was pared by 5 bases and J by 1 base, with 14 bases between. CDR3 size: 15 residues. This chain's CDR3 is CASSTQAAGNTEAFF. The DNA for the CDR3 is TGTGCCAGCAGCACGCAGGCCGCGGGGAACACTGAAGCTTTCTTT.

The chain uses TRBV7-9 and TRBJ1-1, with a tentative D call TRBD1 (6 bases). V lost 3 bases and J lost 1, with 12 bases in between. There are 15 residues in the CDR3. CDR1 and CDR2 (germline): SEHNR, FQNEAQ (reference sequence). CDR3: CASSFPGHKNTEAFF. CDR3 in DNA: TGTGCCAGCAGCTTTCCGGGACACAAGAACACTGAAGCTTTCTTT.

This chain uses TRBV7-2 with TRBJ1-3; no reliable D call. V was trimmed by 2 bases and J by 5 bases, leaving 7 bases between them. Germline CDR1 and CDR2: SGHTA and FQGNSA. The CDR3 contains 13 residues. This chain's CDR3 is CASSLQDRNTIYF. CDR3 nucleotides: TGTGCCAGCAGCTTACAGGACCGAAACACCATATATTTT.

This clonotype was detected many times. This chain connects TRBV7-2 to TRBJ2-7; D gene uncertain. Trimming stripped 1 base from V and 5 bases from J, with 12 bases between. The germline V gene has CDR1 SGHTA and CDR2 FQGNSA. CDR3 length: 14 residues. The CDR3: CASSLEPVLDEQYF. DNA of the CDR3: TGTGCCAGCAGCTTAGAGCCCGTCCTAGACGAGCAGTACTTC.

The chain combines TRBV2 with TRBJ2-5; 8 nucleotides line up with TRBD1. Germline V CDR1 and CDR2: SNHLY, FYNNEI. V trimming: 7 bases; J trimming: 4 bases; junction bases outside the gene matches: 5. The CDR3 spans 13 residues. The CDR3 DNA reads TGTGCCAGCATCATCGACAGGGGAGAGACCCAGTACTTC. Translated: CASIIDRGETQYF.

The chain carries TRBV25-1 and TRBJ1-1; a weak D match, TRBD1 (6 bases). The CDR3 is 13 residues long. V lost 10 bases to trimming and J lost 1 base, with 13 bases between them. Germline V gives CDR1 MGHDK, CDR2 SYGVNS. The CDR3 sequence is CAIRDTENTEAFF. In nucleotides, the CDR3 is TGTGCCATACGGGACACGGAGAACACTGAAGCTTTCTTT. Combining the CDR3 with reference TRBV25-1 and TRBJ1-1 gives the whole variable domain EADIYQTPRYLVIGTGKKITLECSQTMGHDKMYWYQQDPGMELHLIHYSYGVNSTEKGDLSSESTVSRIRTEHFPLTLESARPSHTSQYLCAIRDTENTEAFFGQGTRLTVV.

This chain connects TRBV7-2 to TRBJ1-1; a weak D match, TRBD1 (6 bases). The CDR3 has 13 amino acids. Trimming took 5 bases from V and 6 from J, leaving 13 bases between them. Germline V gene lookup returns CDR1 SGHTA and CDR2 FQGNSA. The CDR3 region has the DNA TGTGCCAGCAGCCTTAGGGGGGGTTCTGAAGCTTTCTTT. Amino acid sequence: CASSLRGGSEAFF.

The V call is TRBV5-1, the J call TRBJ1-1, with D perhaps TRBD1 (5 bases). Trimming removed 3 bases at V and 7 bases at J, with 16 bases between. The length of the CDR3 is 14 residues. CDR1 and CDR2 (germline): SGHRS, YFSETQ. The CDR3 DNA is TGCGCCAGCAGCTGGACCGGGACGATCAGTGAAGCTTTCTTT. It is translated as CASSWTGTISEAFF.

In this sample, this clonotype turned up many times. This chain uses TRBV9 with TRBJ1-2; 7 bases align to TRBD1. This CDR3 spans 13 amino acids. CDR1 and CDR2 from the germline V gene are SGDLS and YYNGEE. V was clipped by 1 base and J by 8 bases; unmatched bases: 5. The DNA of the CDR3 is TGTGCCAGCAGCGTAACAGGGGATCGGGGCTACACCTTC. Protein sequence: CASSVTGDRGYTF.